This T cell receptor (beta chain) was observed in a study of beta chain features in type 1 diabetes. Every bit of the isolated RNA underwent reverse transcription, so sequencing read expressed TCRB transcripts. Libraries were prepared by immunoSEQ multiplex PCR; TCRdb keeps only in-frame clonotypes and omits some of them. Of about 240,000 clones in the sample, approximately 15% are singletons; the top ten hold approximately 0.021%. Details on this clone: Its antigen remains unknown.

CDR1 is KGHSH, CDR2 LQKENI, per germline. The CDR3 loop spans 15 amino acids. V was clipped by 6 bases and J by 5 bases; unmatched bases: 11. Study-level findings and limits: Among patients with Type 1 diabetes, TCRB CDR3s were moderately but significantly shorter in every one of the four CD4+ subsets.

CD4+ naive, central memory, regulatory and stem cell-like memory cells were sorted via CD45RO/CCR7/CD25/CD127/CD95/CD27. Material for sequencing was naive CD4+ T cells from blood. This chain uses TRBV18 with TRBJ2-7, with 9 nucleotides matching TRBD1. This receptor was identified in a man in his thirties or forties with type 1 diabetes. The CDR3 DNA sequence: TGTGCCAGCTCCTTGACAGGACAGGGGACCCACGAGCAGTACTTC. As protein: CASSLTGQGTHEQYF.